This record covers a single T cell receptor beta chain. This sample's time point: newly diagnosed GD, antithyroid drugs for less than 3 months. The TCR library was made from RNA extracted from PBMCs. This record belongs to a study of regulatory T cells in long-lasting Graves disease. Germline assignment: CDR1 LGHDT and CDR2 YNNKEL (reference sequence). Trimming removed 1 base at V and 3 bases at J, with 10 bases between. The CDR3 length is 14 residues. Assembly of TCR beta libraries relied on iRepertoire HTBI primers together with Arm-PCR of CDR3 regions. TCRdb redid the calling of the multiplex PCR reads with MiXCR, one entry per CDR3 protein. Of about 320,000 distinct CDR3 sequences in the sample, more than 15% were seen once.

The origin of this receptor is a female donor with Graves disease. Specimen: peripheral blood mononuclear cells (PBMCs), collected at new diagnosis, from a patient treated with antithyroid drugs. J is TRBJ2-7 and V is TRBV3-1; tentatively, D is TRBD1 or TRBD2 (5 bases each). This chain's CDR3 is CASSQAGRGYEQYF. The CDR3 DNA follows: TGTGCCAGCAGCCAAGCAGGGAGAGGCTACGAGCAGTACTTC.